Below, one T cell receptor beta chain is given with its context. Its antigen is not known. This CDR3 is also generated by other DNA sequences in the sample. These data originate in a study of cytotoxic CD8 clonotypes in ibrutinib-treated CLL. Study as a whole: Response samples were drawn at a median of about 13 months of treatment, range 6 to 36.

Cryopreserved PBMCs yielded approximately 1.9 micrograms of genomic DNA for TCR beta libraries. Assay: immunoSEQ multiplex PCR; the TCRdb copy retains only in-frame clones and omits some. The sample yields some 92,000 clones, 70% to 80% seen once. The CDR3 covers 16 residues. V shed 2 bases and J shed 1 base, with 12 bases lying between them. CDR1 and CDR2 (germline): KGHSH, LQKENI. Findings and limits, study-wide: Sustained-remission patients were sampled at one set of times and progressing patients at different ones.

This sequence joins TRBV18 and TRBJ1-5; D might be TRBD1 (5 bases). Sequencing was performed on PBMCs, taken after 24 months of ibrutinib treatment. The receptor's source is a human donor with chronic lymphocytic leukemia. In DNA form, the CDR3 reads TGTGCCAGCTCACCAGAGGGACCTTACAGCAATCAGCCCCAGCATTTT. This codes for CASSPEGPYSNQPQHF.